A selection of T cell receptor beta chains follows, all from one sample in a study of blood T cells in healthy people across ages. TCRdb reprocessed the 5' RACE reads with MiXCR, giving one entry per CDR3 protein. The table lists roughly 860,000 distinct CDR3 sequences, 60% to 80% of them singletons, with roughly a quarter in the top ten. The sequencing sample was made of blood. These receptors were obtained from a man aged 30 to 39 in good health. Both conserved end residues are part of each CDR3. Fields, in order: clone size, CDR3 length, J gene, V gene, D gene, CDR3 protein, CDR3 DNA. The D gene is left open where the match is weak. The size field is filled for only some rows; it gives once, few, many or a size class.

few,15,TRBJ2-6,TRBV14,-,CASSQVRGGANVLTF,TGTGCCAGCAGCCAAGTTCGAGGTGGGGCCAACGTCCTGACTTTC
-,15,TRBJ2-5,TRBV29-1,TRBD1,CSVDGDSSLQETQYF,TGCAGCGTTGACGGGGACAGCTCCCTCCAAGAGACCCAGTACTTC
-,15,TRBJ2-3,TRBV6-5,TRBD1,CASSYSVQGGGTQYF,TGTGCCAGCAGTTACTCTGTACAGGGGGGAGGTACGCAGTATTTT
few,16,TRBJ2-6,TRBV10-3,-,CATSGTAVSGANVLTF,TGTGCCACCAGCGGGACAGCCGTCTCTGGGGCCAACGTCCTGACTTTC
-,15,TRBJ2-7,TRBV4-2,TRBD1,CASSRPTGQGGEQYF,TGTGCCAGCAGCCGTCCGACGGGACAGGGTGGCGAGCAGTACTTC
-,17,TRBJ2-7,TRBV10-3,TRBD2,CAISESGTSGGTYEQYF,TGTGCCATCAGTGAGTCCGGGACTAGCGGGGGGACCTACGAGCAGTACTTC
-,14,TRBJ2-7,TRBV29-1,-,CSVEVSRSPYEQYF,TGCAGCGTTGAAGTGTCGCGGAGTCCCTACGAGCAGTACTTC
-,16,TRBJ2-5,TRBV6-5,TRBD2,CASSIGTSGVKETQYF,TGTGCCAGCAGTATCGGGACTAGCGGGGTGAAAGAGACCCAGTACTTC
-,14,TRBJ1-1,TRBV12-5,-,CASGRDTMNTEAFF,TGTGCTAGTGGCCGGGACACCATGAACACTGAAGCTTTCTTT
-,14,TRBJ2-4,TRBV5-6,-,CASSPRWTKNIQYF,TGTGCCAGCAGCCCTCGCTGGACCAAAAACATTCAGTACTTC
-,11,TRBJ1-1,TRBV20-1,-,CSASSGAEAFF,TGCAGTGCTAGTTCTGGGGCTGAAGCTTTCTTT
many,16,TRBJ2-3,TRBV29-1,TRBD1,CSVERGEQGAADTQYF,TGCAGCGTTGAGCGAGGCGAACAGGGGGCCGCAGATACGCAGTATTTT
few,14,TRBJ1-2,TRBV7-9,TRBD1,CASSPRQGGRGYTF,TGTGCCAGCAGCCCGAGACAGGGGGGAAGGGGCTACACCTTC
-,13,TRBJ2-5,TRBV10-3,-,CAISVPDGTAQYF,TGTGCCATCAGTGTACCGGACGGTACGGCCCAGTACTTC
-,14,TRBJ1-2,TRBV5-1,-,CASSPTRGGDGYTF,TGCGCCAGCAGCCCGACGAGAGGGGGGGACGGCTACACCTTC
few,14,TRBJ2-5,TRBV5-1,-,CASRPGEPQETQYF,TGCGCCAGCAGACCAGGGGAGCCCCAAGAGACCCAGTACTTC
-,16,TRBJ2-7,TRBV7-2,TRBD1,CASSSSRDRGRYEQYF,TGTGCCAGCAGCTCGTCAAGGGACAGGGGTCGCTACGAGCAGTACTTC
-,16,TRBJ2-1,TRBV3-1,-,CASSPRLEGVYNEQFF,TGTGCCAGCAGCCCCCGACTAGAGGGGGTCTACAATGAGCAGTTCTTC
-,13,TRBJ1-2,TRBV9,TRBD1,CASSEGQGRFYTF,TGTGCCAGCAGCGAGGGACAGGGGAGATTCTACACCTTC
-,15,TRBJ2-5,TRBV28,-,CASASFVTEQETLYF,TGTGCCAGCGCCTCCTTTGTGACGGAACAAGAGACCCTGTACTTC
-,13,TRBJ2-1,TRBV5-6,-,CASSAGNYNEQFF,TGTGCCAGCAGCGCAGGTAACTACAATGAGCAGTTCTTC
-,16,TRBJ2-3,TRBV28,-,CASRSYMRQSTDTQYF,TGTGCCAGCAGGTCCTACATGCGACAGAGCACAGATACGCAGTATTTT
-,18,TRBJ2-1,TRBV20-1,TRBD1,CSAQGVGTGGIRYNEQFF,TGCAGTGCTCAGGGGGTTGGGACAGGGGGCATTCGCTACAATGAGCAGTTCTTC
-,16,TRBJ2-1,TRBV11-2,-,CASSSLPGPPGNEQFF,TGTGCCAGCAGCTCACTGCCCGGGCCACCTGGGAATGAGCAGTTCTTC
-,15,TRBJ1-5,TRBV5-1,TRBD1,CASSPTGTADQPQHF,TGCGCCAGCAGCCCAACCGGGACAGCCGATCAACCCCAGCATTTT
-,16,TRBJ2-7,TRBV15,TRBD2,CATSRDKRAGAYEQYF,TGTGCCACCAGCAGAGATAAAAGAGCGGGGGCCTACGAGCAGTACTTC
once,15,TRBJ2-5,TRBV4-3,-,CASSQDIGGPGTQYF,TGCGCCAGCAGCCAAGATATAGGCGGGCCAGGGACCCAGTATTTC
once,12,TRBJ2-5,TRBV20-1,TRBD2,CSVPTSRETQYF,TGCAGTGTCCCGACTAGCCGGGAGACCCAGTACTTC
few,13,TRBJ1-1,TRBV3-1,TRBD1,CASSHTGQPGAFF,TGTGCCAGCAGCCATACGGGACAGCCCGGAGCTTTCTTT
-,15,TRBJ2-7,TRBV4-1,-,CASSLRQGGMLEQYF,TGCGCCAGCAGCCTGAGACAGGGCGGGATGTTGGAGCAGTACTTC
few,13,TRBJ2-5,TRBV7-2,TRBD2,CASSLPGLATQYF,TGTGCCAGCAGCCTACCGGGACTAGCTACACAGTACTTC
-,13,TRBJ2-7,TRBV2,TRBD1,CASSSTTGFEQYF,TGTGCCAGCAGTTCCACGACAGGGTTTGAGCAGTACTTC
-,16,TRBJ2-1,TRBV5-1,TRBD1,CASSFPGQGAYNEQFF,TGCGCCAGCAGCTTCCCGGGACAGGGGGCCTACAATGAGCAGTTCTTC